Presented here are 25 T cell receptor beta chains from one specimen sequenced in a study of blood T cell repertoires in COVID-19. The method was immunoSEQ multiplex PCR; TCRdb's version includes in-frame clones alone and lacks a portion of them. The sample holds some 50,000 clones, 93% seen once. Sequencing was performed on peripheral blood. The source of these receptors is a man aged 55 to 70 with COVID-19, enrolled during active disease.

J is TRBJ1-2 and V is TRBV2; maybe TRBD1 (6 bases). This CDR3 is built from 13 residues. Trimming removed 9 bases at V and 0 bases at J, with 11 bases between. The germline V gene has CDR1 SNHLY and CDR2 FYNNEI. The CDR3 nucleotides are TGTGCCAGTGGACAGATAGCTAACTATGGCTACACCTTC. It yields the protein CASGQIANYGYTF.

CDR3 sequence: CAWSARTAAGRIEKLFF. CDR3 sequence (DNA): TGTGCCTGGAGTGCCCGGACTGCAGCAGGGAGGATTGAAAAACTGTTTTTT. This sequence joins TRBV30 and TRBJ1-4; maybe TRBD1 (5 bases). The CDR3 runs to 17 residues. V shed 1 base and J shed 7 bases, with 22 bases lying between them. Germline CDR1 and CDR2: GTSNPN and SVGIG (reference sequence).

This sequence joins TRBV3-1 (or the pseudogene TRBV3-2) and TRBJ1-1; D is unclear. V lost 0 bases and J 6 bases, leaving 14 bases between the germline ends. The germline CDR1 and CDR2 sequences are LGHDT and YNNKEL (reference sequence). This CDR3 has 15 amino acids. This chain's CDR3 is CASSQDHSGFAEAFF. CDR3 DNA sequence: TGTGCCAGCAGCCAAGATCATTCGGGATTCGCTGAAGCTTTCTTT.

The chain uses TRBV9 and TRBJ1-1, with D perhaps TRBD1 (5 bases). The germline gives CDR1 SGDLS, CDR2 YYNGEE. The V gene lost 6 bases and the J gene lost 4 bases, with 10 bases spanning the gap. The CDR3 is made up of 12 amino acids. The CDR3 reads CASTGSTTEAFF. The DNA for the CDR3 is TGTGCCAGCACAGGGTCAACCACTGAAGCTTTCTTT.

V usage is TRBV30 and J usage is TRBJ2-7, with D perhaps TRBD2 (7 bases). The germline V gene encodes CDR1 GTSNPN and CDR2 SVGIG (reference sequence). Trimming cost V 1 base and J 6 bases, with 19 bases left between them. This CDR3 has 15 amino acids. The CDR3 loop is CAWSAEGGGLSEQYF. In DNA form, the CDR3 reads TGTGCCTGGAGTGCGGAGGGAGGGGGTTTAAGCGAGCAGTACTTC.

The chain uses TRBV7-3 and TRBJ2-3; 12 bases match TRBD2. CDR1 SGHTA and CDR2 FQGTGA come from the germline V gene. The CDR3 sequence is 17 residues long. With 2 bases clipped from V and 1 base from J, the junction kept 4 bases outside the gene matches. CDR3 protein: CASSLGLAGGGTDTQYF. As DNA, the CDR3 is TGTGCCAGCAGCTTAGGGCTAGCGGGAGGGGGCACAGATACGCAGTATTTT.

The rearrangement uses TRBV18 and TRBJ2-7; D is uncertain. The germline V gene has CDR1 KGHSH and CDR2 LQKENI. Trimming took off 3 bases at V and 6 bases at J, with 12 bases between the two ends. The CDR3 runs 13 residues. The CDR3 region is CASSPAEPGEQYF. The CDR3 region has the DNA TGTGCCAGCTCACCGGCGGAGCCGGGCGAGCAGTACTTC.

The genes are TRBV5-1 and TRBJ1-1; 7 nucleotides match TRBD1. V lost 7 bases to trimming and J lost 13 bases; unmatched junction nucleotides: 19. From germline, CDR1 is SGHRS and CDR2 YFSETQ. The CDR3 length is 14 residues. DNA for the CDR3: TGCGCCAGCTATCTTCAGGGACAGCCATCCTCCCTTTTCTTT. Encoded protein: CASYLQGQPSSLFF.

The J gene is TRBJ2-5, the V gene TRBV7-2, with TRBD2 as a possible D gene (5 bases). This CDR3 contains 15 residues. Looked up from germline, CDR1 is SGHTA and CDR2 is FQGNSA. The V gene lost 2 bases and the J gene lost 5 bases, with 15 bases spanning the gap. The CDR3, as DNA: TGTGCCAGCAGCTTAAACCGGGGTCACGGCGAGACCCAGTACTTC. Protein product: CASSLNRGHGETQYF.

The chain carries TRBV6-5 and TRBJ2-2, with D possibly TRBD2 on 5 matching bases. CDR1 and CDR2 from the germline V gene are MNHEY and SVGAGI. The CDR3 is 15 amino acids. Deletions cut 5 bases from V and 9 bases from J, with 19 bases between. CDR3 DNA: TGTGCCAGCAGTCCGTGGTTTGGTAGCGTAAGGGAGCTGTTTTTT. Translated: CASSPWFGSVRELFF.

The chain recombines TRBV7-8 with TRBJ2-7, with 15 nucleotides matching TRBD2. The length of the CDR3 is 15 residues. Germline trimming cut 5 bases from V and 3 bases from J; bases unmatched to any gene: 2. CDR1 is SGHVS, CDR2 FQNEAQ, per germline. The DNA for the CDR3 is TGTGCCAGCAGCGGGACTAGCGGGAGGCACTACGAGCAGTACTTC. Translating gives CASSGTSGRHYEQYF.

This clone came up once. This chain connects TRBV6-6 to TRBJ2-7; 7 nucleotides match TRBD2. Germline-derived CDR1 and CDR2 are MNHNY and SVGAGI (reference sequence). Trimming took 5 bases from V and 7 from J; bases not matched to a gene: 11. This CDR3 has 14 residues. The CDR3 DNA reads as TGTGCCAGCAGTCCGGCGGCTGGGGGAGGGGAGCAGTACTTC. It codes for CASSPAAGGGEQYF.

This CDR3 reads CASTSGTIAGGYTF. The CDR3 nucleotides read TGTGCCAGCACCTCCGGGACGATAGCGGGAGGCTACACCTTC. The gene calls are TRBV2 and TRBJ1-2, with a weak D call TRBD1 (5 bases). In germline, CDR1 is SNHLY, CDR2 FYNNEI. V lost 7 bases, J lost 8 bases, and 20 bases lay in between. This CDR3 has 14 residues.

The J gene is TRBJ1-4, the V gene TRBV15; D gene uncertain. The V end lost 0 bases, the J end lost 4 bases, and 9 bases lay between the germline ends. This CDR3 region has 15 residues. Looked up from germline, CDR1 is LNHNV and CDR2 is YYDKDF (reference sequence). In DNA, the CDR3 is TGTGCCACCAGCAGAGATCGGGGAGTTAATGAAAAACTGTTTTTT. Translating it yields CATSRDRGVNEKLFF.

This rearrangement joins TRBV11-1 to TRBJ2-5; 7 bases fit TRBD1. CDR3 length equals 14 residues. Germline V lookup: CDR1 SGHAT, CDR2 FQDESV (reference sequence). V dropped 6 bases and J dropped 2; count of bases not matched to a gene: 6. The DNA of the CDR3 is TGTGCCAGCAGGACGGGACAGCTGCAAGAGACCCAGTACTTC. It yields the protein CASRTGQLQETQYF.

The CDR3 bases are TGCGCCAGCAGAGCTTCAGGATACACAGATACGCAGTATTTT. Protein sequence: CASRASGYTDTQYF. V and J are TRBV5-1 and TRBJ2-3; no reliable D call. The CDR3 length is 14 residues. Germline CDR1 is SGHRS and CDR2 is YFSETQ. V was shortened by 5 bases and J by 2 bases, with 12 bases between the two germline ends.

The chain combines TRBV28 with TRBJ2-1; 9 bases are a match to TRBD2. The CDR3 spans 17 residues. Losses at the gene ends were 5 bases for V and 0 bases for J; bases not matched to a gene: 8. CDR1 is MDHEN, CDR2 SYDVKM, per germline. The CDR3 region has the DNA TGTGCCAGCAGTCCCATCGAACTAGCGGGCTCCTACAATGAGCAGTTCTTC. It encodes CASSPIELAGSYNEQFF.

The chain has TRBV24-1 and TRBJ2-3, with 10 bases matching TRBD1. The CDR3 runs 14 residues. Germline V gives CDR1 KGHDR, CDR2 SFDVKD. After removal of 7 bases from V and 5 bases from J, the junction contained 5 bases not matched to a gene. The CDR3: CATSDRGHGDTQYF. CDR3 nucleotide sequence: TGTGCCACCAGCGACAGGGGGCATGGAGATACGCAGTATTTT.

The CDR3 DNA sequence: TGCGCCAGCAGTGATTCGAGGGTCTCGAACACCGGGGAGCTGTTTTTT. Translation gives CASSDSRVSNTGELFF. V gene TRBV10-1 combines with J gene TRBJ2-2; possibly TRBD2 for D (5 bases). The CDR3 is made up of 16 amino acids. V gave up 3 bases and J gave up 0 bases, with 11 bases separating them. Germline CDR1 is WNHNN and CDR2 is SYGVQD (reference sequence).

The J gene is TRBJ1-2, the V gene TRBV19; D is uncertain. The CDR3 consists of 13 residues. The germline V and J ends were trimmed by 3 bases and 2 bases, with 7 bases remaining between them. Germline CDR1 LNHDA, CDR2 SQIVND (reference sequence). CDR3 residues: CASSISGNYGYTF. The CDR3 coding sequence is TGTGCCAGTAGTATTTCGGGAAACTATGGCTACACCTTC.

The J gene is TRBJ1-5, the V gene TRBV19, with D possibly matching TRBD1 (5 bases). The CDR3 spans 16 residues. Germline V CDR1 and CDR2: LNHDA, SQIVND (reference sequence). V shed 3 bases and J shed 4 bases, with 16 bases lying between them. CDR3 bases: TGTGCCAGTAGTATCTTTATAGGGGCGACAAATCAGCCCCAGCATTTT. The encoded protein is CASSIFIGATNQPQHF.

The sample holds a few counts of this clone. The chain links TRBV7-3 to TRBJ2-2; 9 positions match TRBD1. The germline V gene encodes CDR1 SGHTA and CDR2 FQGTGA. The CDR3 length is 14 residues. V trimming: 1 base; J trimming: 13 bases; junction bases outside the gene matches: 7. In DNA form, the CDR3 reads TGTGCCAGCAGCTTAAATCGACAGGGGGTCCGGCTGTTTTTT. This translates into CASSLNRQGVRLFF. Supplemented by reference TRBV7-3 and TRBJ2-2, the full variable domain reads GAGVSQTPSNKVTEKGKYVELRCDPISGHTALYWYRQSLGQGPEFLIYFQGTGAADDSGLPNDRFFAVRPEGSVSTLKIQRTERGDSAVYLCASSLNRQGVRLFFGEGSRLTVL.

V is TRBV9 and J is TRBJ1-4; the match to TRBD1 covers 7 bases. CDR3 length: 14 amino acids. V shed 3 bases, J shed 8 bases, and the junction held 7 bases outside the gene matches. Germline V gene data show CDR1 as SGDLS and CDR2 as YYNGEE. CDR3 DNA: TGTGCCAGCAGCGACAGACAGGGCGGAGAAAAACTGTTTTTT. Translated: CASSDRQGGEKLFF. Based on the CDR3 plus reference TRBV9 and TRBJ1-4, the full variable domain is DSGVTQTPKHLITATGQRVTLRCSPRSGDLSVYWYQQSLDQGLQFLIQYYNGEERAKGNILERFSAQQFPDLHSELNLSSLELGDSALYFCASSDRQGGEKLFFGSGTQLSVL.

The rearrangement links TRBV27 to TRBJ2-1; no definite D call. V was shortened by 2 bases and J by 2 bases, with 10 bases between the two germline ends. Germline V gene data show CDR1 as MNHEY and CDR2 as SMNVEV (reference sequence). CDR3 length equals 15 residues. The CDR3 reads CASSLALVPYNEQFF. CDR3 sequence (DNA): TGTGCCAGCAGTTTAGCGCTAGTACCCTACAATGAGCAGTTCTTC.

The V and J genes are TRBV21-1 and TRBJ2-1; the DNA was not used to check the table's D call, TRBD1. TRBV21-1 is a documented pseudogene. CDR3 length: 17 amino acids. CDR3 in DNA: TGTGCCAGCAGCGGTAAACCCGGGACAGGGGGCTACAATGAGCAGTTCTTC. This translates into CASSGKPGTGGYNEQFF.